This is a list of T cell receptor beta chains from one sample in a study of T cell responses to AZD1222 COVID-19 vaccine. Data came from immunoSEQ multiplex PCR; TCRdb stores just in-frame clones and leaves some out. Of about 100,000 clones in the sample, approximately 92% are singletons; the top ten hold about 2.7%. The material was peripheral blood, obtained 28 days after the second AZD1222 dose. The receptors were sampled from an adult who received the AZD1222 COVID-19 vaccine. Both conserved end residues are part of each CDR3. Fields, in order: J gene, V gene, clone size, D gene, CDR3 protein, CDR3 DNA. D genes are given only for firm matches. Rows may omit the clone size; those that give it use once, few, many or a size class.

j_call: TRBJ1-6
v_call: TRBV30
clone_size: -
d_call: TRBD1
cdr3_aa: CAWAHRGSANSPLHF
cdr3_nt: TGTGCCTGGGCCCACAGGGGTAGTGCAAATTCACCCCTCCACTTT

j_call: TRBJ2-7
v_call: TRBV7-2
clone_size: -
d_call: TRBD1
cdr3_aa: CASSTSDREEQYF
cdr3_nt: TGTGCCAGCAGCACATCGGACAGGGAGGAGCAGTACTTC

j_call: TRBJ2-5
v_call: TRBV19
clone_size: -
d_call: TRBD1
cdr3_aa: CASSIKASQGAQYF
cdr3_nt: TGTGCCAGTAGTATAAAGGCCTCGCAGGGGGCCCAGTACTTC

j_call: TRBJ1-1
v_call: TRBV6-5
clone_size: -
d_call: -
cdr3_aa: CASSYSIATGNEAFF
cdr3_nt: TGTGCCAGCAGTTACTCGATTGCCACAGGGAATGAAGCTTTCTTT

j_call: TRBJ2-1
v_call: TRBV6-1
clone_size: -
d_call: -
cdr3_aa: CASSEYPGSIEFF
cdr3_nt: TGTGCCAGCAGTGAATACCCGGGTTCTATTGAGTTCTTC

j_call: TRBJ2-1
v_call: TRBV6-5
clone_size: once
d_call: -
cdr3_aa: CASTPRAGNYNEQFF
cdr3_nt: TGTGCCAGCACCCCGCGGGCGGGGAACTACAATGAGCAGTTCTTC

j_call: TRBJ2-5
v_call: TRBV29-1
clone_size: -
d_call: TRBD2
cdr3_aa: CSVDRLAGGGETQYF
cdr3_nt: TGCAGCGTTGACAGACTAGCGGGGGGTGGTGAGACCCAGTACTTC

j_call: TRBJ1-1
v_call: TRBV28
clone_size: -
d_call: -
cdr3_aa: CASSLSDKGSNTEAFF
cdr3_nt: TGTGCCAGCAGTTTATCCGACAAGGGATCGAACACTGAAGCTTTCTTT

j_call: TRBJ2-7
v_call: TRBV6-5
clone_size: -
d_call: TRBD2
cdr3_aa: CASSMEVAGPGEQYF
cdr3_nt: TGTGCCAGCAGTATGGAAGTAGCGGGGCCTGGGGAGCAGTACTTC

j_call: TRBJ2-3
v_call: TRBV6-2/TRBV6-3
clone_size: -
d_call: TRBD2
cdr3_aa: CASSYSSGDLTDTQYF
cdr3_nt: TGTGCCAGCAGTTACTCTAGCGGGGACCTCACAGATACGCAGTATTTT

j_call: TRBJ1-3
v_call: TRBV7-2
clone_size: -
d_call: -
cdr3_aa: CASTQGSGNTIYF
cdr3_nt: TGTGCCAGCACCCAGGGTTCTGGAAACACCATATATTTT

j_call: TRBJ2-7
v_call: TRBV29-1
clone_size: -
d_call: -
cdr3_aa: CSVARGRSYEQYF
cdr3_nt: TGCAGCGTTGCCAGAGGACGGTCCTACGAGCAGTACTTC

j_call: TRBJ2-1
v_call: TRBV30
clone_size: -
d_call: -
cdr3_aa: CAWSVEGEMQFF
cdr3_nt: TGTGCCTGGAGTGTAGAGGGGGAGATGCAGTTCTTC

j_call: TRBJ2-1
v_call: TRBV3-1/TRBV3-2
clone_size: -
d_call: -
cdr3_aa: CASSLEISSYNEQFF
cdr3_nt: TGTGCCAGCAGCCTGGAAATTAGCTCCTACAATGAGCAGTTCTTC

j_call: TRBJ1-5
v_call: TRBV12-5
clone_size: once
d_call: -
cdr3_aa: CASGPSWDSNQPQHF
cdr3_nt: TGTGCTAGTGGTCCCTCCTGGGATAGCAATCAGCCCCAGCATTTT

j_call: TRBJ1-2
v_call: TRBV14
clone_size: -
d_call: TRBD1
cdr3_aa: CASSHSGQGVFSDYGYTF
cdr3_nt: TGTGCCAGCAGCCACTCTGGACAGGGGGTTTTCTCGGACTATGGCTACACCTTC

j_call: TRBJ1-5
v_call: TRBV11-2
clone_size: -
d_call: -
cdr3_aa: CASSSTETSPNQPQHF
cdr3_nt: TGTGCCAGCAGCTCGACAGAGACCTCGCCTAATCAGCCCCAGCATTTT

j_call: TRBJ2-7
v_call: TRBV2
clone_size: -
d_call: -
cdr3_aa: CASSLRDFPSYEQYF
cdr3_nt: TGTGCCAGCAGTCTCCGGGACTTCCCCTCCTACGAGCAGTACTTC

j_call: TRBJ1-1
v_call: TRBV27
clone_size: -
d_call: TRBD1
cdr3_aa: CASSPTQGGLLNTEAFF
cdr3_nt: TGTGCCAGCAGCCCTACACAGGGGGGGCTGTTGAACACTGAAGCTTTCTTT

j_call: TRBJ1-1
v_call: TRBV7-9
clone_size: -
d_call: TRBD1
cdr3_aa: CASSLAGQLNTEAFF
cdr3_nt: TGTGCCAGCAGCTTAGCGGGACAGTTGAACACTGAAGCTTTCTTT

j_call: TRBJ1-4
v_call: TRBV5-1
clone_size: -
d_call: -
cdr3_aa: CASSFGGTANEKLFF
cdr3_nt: TGCGCCAGCAGCTTTGGGGGCACGGCTAATGAAAAACTGTTTTTT

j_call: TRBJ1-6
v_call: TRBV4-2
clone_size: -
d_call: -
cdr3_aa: CASSQVGGSNYNSPLHF
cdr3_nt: TGTGCCAGCAGCCAAGTCGGGGGTTCGAACTATAATTCACCCCTCCACTTT

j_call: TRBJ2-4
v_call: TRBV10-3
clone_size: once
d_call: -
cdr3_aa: CAISDRLTPAVKNIQYF
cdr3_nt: TGTGCCATCAGTGACAGGCTTACCCCGGCGGTCAAAAACATTCAGTACTTC

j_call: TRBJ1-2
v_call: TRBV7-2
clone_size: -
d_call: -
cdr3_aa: CASSLALPGNGYTF
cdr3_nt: TGTGCCAGCAGCTTAGCGCTTCCGGGTAATGGCTACACCTTC

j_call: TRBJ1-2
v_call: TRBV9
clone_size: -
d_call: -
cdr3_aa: CASSVEAIANYGYTF
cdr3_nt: TGTGCCAGCAGCGTAGAGGCAATAGCTAACTATGGCTACACCTTC

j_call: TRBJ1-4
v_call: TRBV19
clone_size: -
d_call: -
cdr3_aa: CASRREKLFF
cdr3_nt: TGTGCCAGTCGGCGTGAAAAACTGTTTTTT

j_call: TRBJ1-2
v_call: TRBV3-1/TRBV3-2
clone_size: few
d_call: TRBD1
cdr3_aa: CASRPALGQGRSMSYGYTF
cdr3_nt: TGTGCCAGCAGACCCGCCCTGGGACAGGGGCGAAGCATGTCTTATGGCTACACCTTC

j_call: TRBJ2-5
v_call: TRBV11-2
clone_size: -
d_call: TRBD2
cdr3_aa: CASSLDRASGKETQYF
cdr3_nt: TGTGCCAGCAGCTTAGATAGGGCTAGCGGGAAAGAGACCCAGTACTTC

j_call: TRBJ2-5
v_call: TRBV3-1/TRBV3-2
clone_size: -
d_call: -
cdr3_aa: CASSQDQGASTQETQYF
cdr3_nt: TGTGCCAGCAGCCAAGACCAAGGGGCTAGTACCCAAGAGACCCAGTACTTC

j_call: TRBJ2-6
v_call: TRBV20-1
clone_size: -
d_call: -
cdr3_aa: CSASRANVLTF
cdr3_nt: TGCAGTGCTAGTAGGGCCAACGTCCTGACTTTC

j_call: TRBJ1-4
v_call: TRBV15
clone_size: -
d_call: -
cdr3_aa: CATSRDRGDEKLFF
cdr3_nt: TGTGCCACCAGCAGAGACAGGGGAGACGAAAAACTGTTTTTT